This TCR beta chain is from a study of cytomegalovirus exposure and HLA in healthy donors. Turning to the study itself: There were 117 million unique TCR beta sequences, drawn from about 200 million T cells, in an earlier analysis.

The CDR3 extends over 16 amino acids. Trimming took 4 bases from V and 0 from J, leaving 15 bases between them. CDR1 is SGHRS and CDR2 is YFSETQ in the germline V gene. General study results and limits: A classifier reportedly called cytomegalovirus status with high sensitivity and specificity. DRB1 had the most TCR associations and HLA-C the fewest, a later analysis found, with rates varying by HLA locus.

Researchers ran the PCR with 60 Vbeta and 13 Jbeta primers. Profiling relied on immunoSEQ multiplex PCR, and the TCRdb table lists in-frame clones only, not all of them. The sample carries about 160,000 clones, roughly 78% recorded once. A word on this clone: Antigen unknown.

Each donor was nominally healthy when sampled (though unrecorded immune exposures were likely). The receptor was derived from a man aged 35 to 55 in good health and CMV-seronegative. The specimen was PBMCs. This chain links TRBV5-1 with TRBJ2-3; unclear D gene. In nucleotides, the CDR3 is TGCGCCAGCAGCCCTCTAGGAGCGCTAAGCACAGATACGCAGTATTTT. This sequence encodes CASSPLGALSTDTQYF. The variable domain in full, completed from reference TRBV5-1 and TRBJ2-3, reads KAGVTQTPRYLIKTRGQQVTLSCSPISGHRSVSWYQQTPGQGLQFLFEYFSETQRNKGNFPGRFSGRQFSNSRSEMNVSTLELGDSALYLCASSPLGALSTDTQYFGPGTRLTVL.